The 22 T cell receptor beta chains below all came from one sample that was sequenced in a study of cytomegalovirus exposure and HLA in healthy donors (dated by TCRdb to 2015 to 2018). The protocol used for the library was the immunoSEQ multiplex PCR assay. For the multiplex PCR, a mixture combining 60 forward primers for TCR Vbeta segments and 13 reverse primers for TCR Jbeta segments was used. Drawn from immuneACCESS, this table holds only the in-frame rearrangements with V and J called that TCRdb kept. Clones are partly lost; checked studies trace under half to an unresolved V gene and leave the rest unexplained. In all, the sample holds approximately 130,000 clones, and about 85% of those were seen once. The ten largest clones take up 1.5% to 2% of the sample. Material for sequencing was PBMCs. The receptor set was obtained from a boy between 10 and 17 years old in good health and CMV-seronegative.

The chain joins TRBV5-8 to TRBJ1-1; D unclear. V gave up 6 bases and J gave up 1 base, with 10 bases separating them. Looked up from germline, CDR1 is SGHTS and CDR2 is YDEGEE. The CDR3 runs to 13 residues. This chain's CDR3 is CASKLFWNTEAFF. Written as DNA, the CDR3 is TGTGCCAGCAAATTGTTCTGGAACACTGAAGCTTTCTTT.

This chain's CDR3 is CASRTGGNTGELFF. Here the CDR3 DNA reads TGTGCCAGCCGAACAGGGGGCAACACCGGGGAGCTGTTTTTT. The chain recombines TRBV18 with TRBJ2-2; 9 bases are shared with TRBD1. The CDR3 loop spans 14 amino acids. J gave up 2 bases and V 8 bases, and 3 bases lay outside the gene matches. The germline CDR1 and CDR2 sequences are KGHSH and LQKENI. The full variable domain, its missing parts supplied by reference TRBV18 and TRBJ2-2, is NAGVMQNPRHLVRRRGQEARLRCSPMKGHSHVYWYRQLPEEGLKFMVYLQKENIIDESGMPKERFSAEFPKEGPSILRIQQVVRGDSAAYFCASRTGGNTGELFFGEGSRLTVL.

This chain joins TRBV18 and TRBJ1-4; TRBD1 matches at 7 bases. V trimming: 6 bases; J trimming: 4 bases; junction bases outside the gene matches: 8. Germline assignment: CDR1 KGHSH and CDR2 LQKENI. The CDR3 has 15 amino acids. CDR3 nucleotide sequence: TGTGCCAGCTCGCTTAACAGGGGTTATAATGAAAAACTGTTTTTT. Translating it yields CASSLNRGYNEKLFF. Full variable domain (remainder filled in from reference TRBV18 and TRBJ1-4): NAGVMQNPRHLVRRRGQEARLRCSPMKGHSHVYWYRQLPEEGLKFMVYLQKENIIDESGMPKERFSAEFPKEGPSILRIQQVVRGDSAAYFCASSLNRGYNEKLFFGSGTQLSVL.

The CDR3 bases are TGCAGTGCCTCCCCAGGGGGAGAAGCTTTCTTT. Residues: CSASPGGEAFF. The chain has TRBV20-1 and TRBJ1-1; 7 nucleotides match TRBD1. From germline, CDR1 is DFQATT and CDR2 SNEGSKA (reference sequence). The CDR3 covers 11 residues. V lost 6 bases, J lost 8 bases, and 6 bases stayed unmatched.

In its sample, this clone was seen a few times. CDR3 DNA: TGTGCCTGGAGAAGACAGTACCAAGAGACCCAGTACTTC. It yields the protein CAWRRQYQETQYF. This chain connects TRBV30 to TRBJ2-5; D perhaps matches TRBD1 (5 bases). Trimming took 3 bases from V and 0 from J, leaving 8 bases between them. Germline values: CDR1 GTSNPN, CDR2 SVGIG (reference sequence). The CDR3 totals 13 residues. Filled out from reference TRBV30 and TRBJ2-5, the complete variable domain reads SQTIHQWPATLVQPVGSPLSLECTVEGTSNPNLYWYRQAAGRGLQLLFYSVGIGQISSEVPQNLSASRPQDRQFILSSKKLLLSDSGFYLCAWRRQYQETQYFGPGTRLLVL.

The V call is TRBV6-4, the J call TRBJ2-7; 7 bases fit TRBD2. Germline V gene data show CDR1 as MRHNA and CDR2 as SNTAGT. J gave up 3 bases and V 7 bases, and 9 bases lay outside the gene matches. The CDR3 spans 14 residues. The CDR3 loop reads CASKYWEGSYEQYF. CDR3 sequence (DNA): TGTGCCAGCAAGTACTGGGAGGGGAGCTACGAGCAGTACTTC.

The chain recombines TRBV4-2 with TRBJ2-2; 11 bases match TRBD2. With 1 base clipped from V and 5 bases from J, the junction kept 6 bases outside the gene matches. The CDR3 length is 17 residues. Germline values: CDR1 LGHNA, CDR2 YNFKEQ. The CDR3, as DNA: TGTGCCAGCAGCCAAGCTACTAGCGGGAGAGGAACCGGGGAGCTGTTTTTT. This gives the protein CASSQATSGRGTGELFF.

This chain uses TRBV5-1 with TRBJ1-2, with 8 bases aligning to TRBD1. The CDR3 spans 17 residues. Germline V lookup: CDR1 SGHRS, CDR2 YFSETQ. V lost 4 bases, J lost 4 bases, and 15 bases stayed unmatched. The DNA for the CDR3 is TGCGCCAGCAGCGGCCGGGACAGGCTCCATCCTAGCTATGGCTACACCTTC. It specifies CASSGRDRLHPSYGYTF.

Worth noting for this clone: One end of the junction fails to match germline, which may point to a read error. This chain connects TRBV30 to TRBJ1-2; D is possibly TRBD1 (5 bases). This CDR3 contains 14 residues. Germline V gene sequence: CDR1 GTSNPN, CDR2 SVGIG (reference sequence). For the CDR3, the DNA is TGTGCCTGGAGTGTACCCCCAGGGAACTATGGCTACCCCTTC. Its protein is CAWSVPPGNYGYPF.

The gene calls are TRBV5-1 and TRBJ1-1; D may be TRBD1 (6 bases). This CDR3 is 15 amino acids long. Germline V gives CDR1 SGHRS, CDR2 YFSETQ. Deletions cut 3 bases from V and 2 bases from J, with 14 bases between. The CDR3 loop reads CASSSSGHINTEAFF. The DNA for the CDR3 is TGCGCCAGCAGCTCGTCGGGACATATTAACACTGAAGCTTTCTTT.

This clone was seen just once. The chain couples TRBV30 to TRBJ2-5; 14 bases align to TRBD2. The V gene end was trimmed by 7 bases and the J gene end by 4 bases; junction bases not matched to a gene: 5. Germline lookup yields CDR1 GTSNPN and CDR2 SVGIG (reference sequence). CDR3 size: 14 residues. The CDR3 nucleotides read TGTGCCTACCAGACTAGCGGGAGGGCAGAGACCCAGTACTTC. Amino acids: CAYQTSGRAETQYF.

This chain connects TRBV6-6 to TRBJ2-7, with a weak D call TRBD1 (5 bases). The CDR3 spans 14 residues. V was trimmed by 3 bases and J by 1 base, leaving 10 bases between them. The germline V gene has CDR1 MNHNY and CDR2 SVGAGI (reference sequence). CDR3 bases: TGTGCCAGCAGTTATACGGACACATCCTACGAGCAGTACTTC. Its protein product is CASSYTDTSYEQYF.

V is TRBV6-8 and J is TRBJ1-1, with 7 nucleotides matching TRBD1. V lost 4 bases, J lost 2 bases, and 13 bases stayed unmatched. The CDR3 has 17 amino acids. Germline-derived CDR1 and CDR2 are MNHGY and SAAAGT. CDR3 region: CASSSQGTRQENTEAFF. Written as DNA, the CDR3 is TGTGCCAGCAGTTCACAGGGGACGAGACAAGAAAACACTGAAGCTTTCTTT.

The gene calls are TRBV19 and TRBJ1-1, with 7 bases lining up with TRBD1. V dropped 4 bases and J dropped 5; count of bases not matched to a gene: 10. The germline V gene has CDR1 LNHDA and CDR2 SQIVND (reference sequence). CDR3 length equals 15 residues. CDR3 bases: TGTGCCAGTAGTAGAGCAACAGGGGAGAAGACTGAAGCTTTCTTT. It translates to CASSRATGEKTEAFF.

The chain is built from TRBV19 and TRBJ2-1; no clear D. The CDR3 extends over 14 amino acids. Trimming took 7 bases from V and 3 from J, leaving 13 bases between them. Germline CDR1 is LNHDA and CDR2 is SQIVND (reference sequence). The CDR3 loop reads CASTLDTDYNEQFF. The CDR3 DNA follows: TGTGCCAGTACCTTAGACACCGACTACAATGAGCAGTTCTTC.

This clone was seen only a few times. The gene calls are TRBV5-1 and TRBJ2-7, with D unresolved. CDR1 and CDR2 from the germline V gene are SGHRS and YFSETQ. V lost 0 bases, J lost 0 bases, and 4 bases lay in between. CDR3 size: 13 residues. CDR3 protein: CASSLDNSYEQYF. The CDR3 region has the DNA TGCGCCAGCAGCTTGGACAACTCCTACGAGCAGTACTTC.

The V call is TRBV5-4, the J call TRBJ2-1; D unclear. V lost 3 bases, J lost 6 bases, and 7 bases lay in between. CDR3 length: 12 amino acids. Germline V gene sequence: CDR1 SGHNT, CDR2 YYREEE (reference sequence). CDR3 sequence (DNA): TGTGCCAGCAGCTCCCCGGTCAATGAGCAGTTCTTC. It yields the protein CASSSPVNEQFF.

The chain combines TRBV11-2 with TRBJ2-1, with D possibly TRBD2 on 6 matching bases. V was pared by 5 bases and J by 14 bases, with 19 bases between. This CDR3 has 13 amino acids. In germline, CDR1 is SGHAT, CDR2 FQNNGV. CDR3 sequence: CASSPPGGIVEFF. The CDR3 DNA follows: TGTGCCAGCAGCCCACCGGGCGGGATCGTAGAGTTCTTC.

V usage is TRBV30 and J usage is TRBJ2-1; 9 positions match TRBD2. The CDR3 extends over 14 amino acids. V lost 2 bases to trimming and J lost 9 bases; unmatched junction nucleotides: 8. Looked up from germline, CDR1 is GTSNPN and CDR2 is SVGIG (reference sequence). CDR3 amino acids: CAWSPLSGSGEQFF. The CDR3 nucleotides are TGTGCCTGGAGTCCTCTTAGCGGGAGTGGTGAGCAGTTCTTC. Drawing the rest from reference TRBV30 and TRBJ2-1, the complete variable domain is SQTIHQWPATLVQPVGSPLSLECTVEGTSNPNLYWYRQAAGRGLQLLFYSVGIGQISSEVPQNLSASRPQDRQFILSSKKLLLSDSGFYLCAWSPLSGSGEQFFGPGTRLTVL.

This clone was seen only once. The genes are TRBV10-3 and TRBJ2-6; the match to TRBD1 covers 12 bases. Trimming cost V 5 bases and J 2 bases; bases outside gene matches: 7. CDR3 size: 18 residues. Germline lookup yields CDR1 ENHRY and CDR2 SYGVKD. The CDR3 DNA follows: TGTGCCATCAGTCCCGGGACAGGGGGCCCGGCTGGGGCCAACGTCCTGACTTTC. It encodes CAISPGTGGPAGANVLTF.

The V call is TRBV12-5, the J call TRBJ2-4; tentatively, D is TRBD1 (6 bases). This CDR3 has 16 residues. Trimming removed 4 bases at V and 0 bases at J, with 13 bases between. The germline gives CDR1 LGHNT, CDR2 FRNRAP. CDR3 DNA: TGTGCTAGTGGTTCCGGGACACTTCTAGCCAAAAACATTCAGTACTTC. Translation gives CASGSGTLLAKNIQYF. Variable domain in full (rest from reference TRBV12-5 and TRBJ2-4): DARVTQTPRHKVTEMGQEVTMRCQPILGHNTVFWYRQTMMQGLELLAYFRNRAPLDDSGMPKDRFSAEMPDATLATLKIQPSEPRDSAVYFCASGSGTLLAKNIQYFGAGTRLSVL.

This clone was seen only once. The V and J genes are TRBV6-4 and TRBJ2-1; 8 nucleotides agree with TRBD1. There are 13 residues in the CDR3. CDR1 MRHNA and CDR2 SNTAGT come from the germline V gene. V was clipped by 3 bases and J by 8 bases; unmatched bases: 3. In DNA, the CDR3 is TGTGCCAGCAGTGAAACAGGGGGTTATGAGCAGTTCTTC. Translating it yields CASSETGGYEQFF.